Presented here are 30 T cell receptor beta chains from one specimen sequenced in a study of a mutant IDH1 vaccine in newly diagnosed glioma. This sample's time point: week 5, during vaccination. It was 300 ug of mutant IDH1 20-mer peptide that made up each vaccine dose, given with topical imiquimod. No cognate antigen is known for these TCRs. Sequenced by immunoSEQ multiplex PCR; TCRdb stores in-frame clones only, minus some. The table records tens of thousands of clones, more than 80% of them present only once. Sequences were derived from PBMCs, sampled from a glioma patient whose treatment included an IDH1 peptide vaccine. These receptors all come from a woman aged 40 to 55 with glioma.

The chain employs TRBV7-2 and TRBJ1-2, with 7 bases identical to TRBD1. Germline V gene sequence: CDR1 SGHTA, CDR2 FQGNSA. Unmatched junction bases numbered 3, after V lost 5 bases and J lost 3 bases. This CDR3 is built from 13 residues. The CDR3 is CASSIDRDYGYTF. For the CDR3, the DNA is TGTGCCAGCAGCATTGACAGGGACTATGGCTACACCTTC. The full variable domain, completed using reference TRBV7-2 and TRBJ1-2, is GAGVSQSPSNKVTEKGKDVELRCDPISGHTALYWYRQSLGQGLEFLIYFQGNSAPDKSGLPSDRFSAERTGGSVSTLTIQRTQQEDSAVYLCASSIDRDYGYTFGSGTRLTVV.

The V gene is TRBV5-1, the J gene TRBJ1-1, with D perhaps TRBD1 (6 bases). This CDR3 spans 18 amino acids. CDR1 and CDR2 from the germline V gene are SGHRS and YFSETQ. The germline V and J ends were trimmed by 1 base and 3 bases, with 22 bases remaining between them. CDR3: CASSLRPPGGGFYTEAFF. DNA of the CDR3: TGCGCCAGCAGCTTGCGGCCTCCGGGGGGCGGTTTCTACACTGAAGCTTTCTTT.

The CDR3 here is CSFVAGDYNQYNEQFF. CDR3 DNA: TGCAGCTTCGTAGCGGGAGATTATAACCAATACAATGAGCAGTTCTTC. The J gene is TRBJ2-1, the V gene TRBV29-1, with 9 bases that match TRBD2. This CDR3 spans 16 amino acids. Germline V lookup: CDR1 SQVTM, CDR2 ANQGSEA. The junction had 15 bases not matched to a gene; V was cut back by 8 bases and J by 4 bases.

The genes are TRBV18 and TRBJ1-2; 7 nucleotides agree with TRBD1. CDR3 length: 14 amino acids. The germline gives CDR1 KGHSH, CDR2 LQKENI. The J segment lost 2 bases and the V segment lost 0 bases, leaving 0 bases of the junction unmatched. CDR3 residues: CASSPPGQNYGYTF. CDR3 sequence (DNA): TGTGCCAGCTCACCACCGGGACAGAACTATGGCTACACCTTC.

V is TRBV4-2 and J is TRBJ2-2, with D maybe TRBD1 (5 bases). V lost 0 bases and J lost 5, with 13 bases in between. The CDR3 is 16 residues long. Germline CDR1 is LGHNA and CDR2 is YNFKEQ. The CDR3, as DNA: TGTGCCAGCAGCCAAGACGATCCAGGGTCGACCGGGGAGCTGTTTTTT. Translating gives CASSQDDPGSTGELFF.

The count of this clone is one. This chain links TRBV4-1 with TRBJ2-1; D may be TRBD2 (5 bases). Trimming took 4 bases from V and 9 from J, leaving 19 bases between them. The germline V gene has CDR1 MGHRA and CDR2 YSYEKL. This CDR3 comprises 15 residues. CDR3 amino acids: CASSPMRLAGSEQFF. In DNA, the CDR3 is TGCGCCAGCAGCCCGATGAGGCTAGCCGGATCTGAGCAGTTCTTC.

CDR3 loop: CASSTTGTGAYEQYF. The CDR3 bases are TGTGCCAGCAGTACAACCGGGACAGGAGCCTACGAGCAGTACTTC. The J gene is TRBJ2-7, the V gene TRBV6-5, with TRBD1 matching over 8 bases. The CDR3 extends over 15 amino acids. CDR1 MNHEY and CDR2 SVGAGI come from the germline V gene. After removal of 5 bases from V and 2 bases from J, the junction contained 8 bases not matched to a gene.

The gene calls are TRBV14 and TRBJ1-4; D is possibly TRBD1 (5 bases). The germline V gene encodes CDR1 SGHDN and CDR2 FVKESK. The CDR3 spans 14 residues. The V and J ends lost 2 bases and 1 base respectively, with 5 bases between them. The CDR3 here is CASSQRGTNEKLFF. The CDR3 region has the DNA TGTGCCAGCAGCCAAAGGGGAACTAATGAAAAACTGTTTTTT.

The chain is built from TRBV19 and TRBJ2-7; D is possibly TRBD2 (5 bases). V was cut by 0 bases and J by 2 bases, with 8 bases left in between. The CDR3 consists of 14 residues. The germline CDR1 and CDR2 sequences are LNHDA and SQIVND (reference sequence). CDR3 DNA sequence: TGTGCCAGTAGTATAGAGTTCGGGGCCTACGAGCAGTACTTC. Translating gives CASSIEFGAYEQYF.

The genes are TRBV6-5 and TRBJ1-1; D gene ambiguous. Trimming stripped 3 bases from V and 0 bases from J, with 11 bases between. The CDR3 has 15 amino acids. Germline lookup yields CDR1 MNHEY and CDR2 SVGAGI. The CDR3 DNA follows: TGTGCCAGCAGTTATAGTGGGAGCATGAACACTGAAGCTTTCTTT. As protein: CASSYSGSMNTEAFF.

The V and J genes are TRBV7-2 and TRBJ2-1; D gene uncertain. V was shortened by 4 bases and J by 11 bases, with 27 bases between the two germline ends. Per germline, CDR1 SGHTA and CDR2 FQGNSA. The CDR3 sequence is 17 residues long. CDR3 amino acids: CASSSKKGNQPLNKQFF. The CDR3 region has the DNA TGTGCCAGCAGCTCTAAGAAAGGGAACCAACCGCTAAATAAGCAGTTCTTC.

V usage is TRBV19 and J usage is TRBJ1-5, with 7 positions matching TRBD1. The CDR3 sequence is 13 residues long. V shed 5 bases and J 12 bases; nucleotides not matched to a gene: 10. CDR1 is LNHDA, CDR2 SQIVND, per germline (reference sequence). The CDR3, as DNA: TGTGCCAGTAGTGTCGGACAGGTCGGAGGCCAGCATTTT. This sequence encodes CASSVGQVGGQHF.

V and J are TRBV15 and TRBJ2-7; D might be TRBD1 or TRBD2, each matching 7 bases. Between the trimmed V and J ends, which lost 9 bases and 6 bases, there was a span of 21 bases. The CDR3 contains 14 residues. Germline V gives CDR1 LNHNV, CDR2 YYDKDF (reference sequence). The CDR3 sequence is CATGRGGEDSEQYF. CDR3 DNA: TGTGCCACGGGCAGGGGGGGTGAGGACTCCGAGCAGTACTTC. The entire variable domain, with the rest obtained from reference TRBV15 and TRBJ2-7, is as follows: DAMVIQNPRYQVTQFGKPVTLSCSQTLNHNVMYWYQQKSSQAPKLLFHYYDKDFNNEADTPDNFQSRRPNTSFCFLDIRSPGLGDTAMYLCATGRGGEDSEQYFGPGTRLTVT.

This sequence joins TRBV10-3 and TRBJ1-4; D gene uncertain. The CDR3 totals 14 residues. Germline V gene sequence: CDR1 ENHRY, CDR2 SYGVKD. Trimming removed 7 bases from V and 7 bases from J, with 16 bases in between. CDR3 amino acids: CAIKDPRVGEKLFF. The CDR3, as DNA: TGTGCCATCAAGGACCCTAGGGTGGGTGAAAAACTGTTTTTT.

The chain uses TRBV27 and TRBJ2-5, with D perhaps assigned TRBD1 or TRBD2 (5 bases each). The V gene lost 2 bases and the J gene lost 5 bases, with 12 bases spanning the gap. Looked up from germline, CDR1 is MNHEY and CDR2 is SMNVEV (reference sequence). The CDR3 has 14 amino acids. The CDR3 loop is CASSLRGVGETQYF. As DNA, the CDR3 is TGTGCCAGCAGTTTACGGGGCGTTGGGGAGACCCAGTACTTC.

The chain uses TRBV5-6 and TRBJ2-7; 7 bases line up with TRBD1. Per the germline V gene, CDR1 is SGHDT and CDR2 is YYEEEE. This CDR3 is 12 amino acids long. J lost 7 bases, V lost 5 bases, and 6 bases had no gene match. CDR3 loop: CASRHRGGEQYF. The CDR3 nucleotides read TGTGCCAGCAGACACAGGGGTGGGGAGCAGTACTTC.

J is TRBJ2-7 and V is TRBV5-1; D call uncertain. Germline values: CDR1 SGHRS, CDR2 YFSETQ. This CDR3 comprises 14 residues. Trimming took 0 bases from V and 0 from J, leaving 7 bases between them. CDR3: CASSLGVTSYEQYF. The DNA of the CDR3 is TGCGCCAGCAGCTTGGGGGTTACCTCCTACGAGCAGTACTTC. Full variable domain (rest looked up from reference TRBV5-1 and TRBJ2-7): KAGVTQTPRYLIKTRGQQVTLSCSPISGHRSVSWYQQTPGQGLQFLFEYFSETQRNKGNFPGRFSGRQFSNSRSEMNVSTLELGDSALYLCASSLGVTSYEQYFGPGTRLTVT.

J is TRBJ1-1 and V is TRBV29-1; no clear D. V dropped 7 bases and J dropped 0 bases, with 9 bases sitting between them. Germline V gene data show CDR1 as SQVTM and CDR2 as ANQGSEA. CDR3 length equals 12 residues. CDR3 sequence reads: CSGLTVNTEAFF. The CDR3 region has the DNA TGCAGCGGCTTAACAGTGAACACTGAAGCTTTCTTT. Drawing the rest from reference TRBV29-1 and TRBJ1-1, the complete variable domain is SAVISQKPSRDICQRGTSLTIQCQVDSQVTMMFWYRQQPGQSLTLIATANQGSEATYESGFVIDKFPISRPNLTFSTLTVSNMSPEDSSIYLCSGLTVNTEAFFGQGTRLTVV.

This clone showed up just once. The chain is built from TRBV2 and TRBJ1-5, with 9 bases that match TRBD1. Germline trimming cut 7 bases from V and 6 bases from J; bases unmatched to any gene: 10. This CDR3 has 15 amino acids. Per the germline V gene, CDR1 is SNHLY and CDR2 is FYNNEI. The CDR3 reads CASNQGTGSGQPQHF. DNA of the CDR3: TGTGCCAGCAACCAAGGGACAGGGTCCGGTCAGCCCCAGCATTTT.

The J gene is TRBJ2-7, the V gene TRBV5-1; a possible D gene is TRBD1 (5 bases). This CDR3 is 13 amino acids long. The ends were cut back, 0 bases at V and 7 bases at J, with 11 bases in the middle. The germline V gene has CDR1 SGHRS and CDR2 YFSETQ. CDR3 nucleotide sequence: TGCGCCAGCAGCTTGGCAGGGCTGGCGGAGCAGTACTTC. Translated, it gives CASSLAGLAEQYF.

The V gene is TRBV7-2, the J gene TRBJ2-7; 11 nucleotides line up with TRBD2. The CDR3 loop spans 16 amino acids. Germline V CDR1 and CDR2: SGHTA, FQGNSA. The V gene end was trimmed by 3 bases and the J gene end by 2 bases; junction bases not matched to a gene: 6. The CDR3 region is CASSFTSGGYTYEQYF. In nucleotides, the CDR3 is TGTGCCAGCAGCTTTACTAGCGGGGGTTATACCTACGAGCAGTACTTC.

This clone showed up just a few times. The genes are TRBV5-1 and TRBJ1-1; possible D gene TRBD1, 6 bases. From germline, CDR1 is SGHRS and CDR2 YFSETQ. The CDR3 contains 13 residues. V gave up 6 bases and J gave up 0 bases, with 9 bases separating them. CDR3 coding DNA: TGCGCCAGCATCGGACAGCTGAACACTGAAGCTTTCTTT. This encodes CASIGQLNTEAFF. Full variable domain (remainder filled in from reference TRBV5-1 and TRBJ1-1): KAGVTQTPRYLIKTRGQQVTLSCSPISGHRSVSWYQQTPGQGLQFLFEYFSETQRNKGNFPGRFSGRQFSNSRSEMNVSTLELGDSALYLCASIGQLNTEAFFGQGTRLTVV.

The CDR3 loop is CATSDGWRNTGELFF. For the CDR3, the DNA is TGTGCCACTTCTGACGGGTGGAGGAACACCGGGGAGCTGTTTTTT. The chain is built from TRBV15 and TRBJ2-2; D call uncertain. Germline lookup yields CDR1 LNHNV and CDR2 YYDKDF (reference sequence). This CDR3 region has 15 residues. V was clipped by 9 bases and J by 1 base, with 15 bases between them.

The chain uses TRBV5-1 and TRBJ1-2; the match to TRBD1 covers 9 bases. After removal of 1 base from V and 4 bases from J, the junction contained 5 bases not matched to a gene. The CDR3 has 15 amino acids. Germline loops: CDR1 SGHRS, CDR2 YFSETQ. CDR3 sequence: CASSLSGQGGYGYTF. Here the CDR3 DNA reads TGCGCCAGCAGCTTGTCGGGACAGGGCGGCTATGGCTACACCTTC.

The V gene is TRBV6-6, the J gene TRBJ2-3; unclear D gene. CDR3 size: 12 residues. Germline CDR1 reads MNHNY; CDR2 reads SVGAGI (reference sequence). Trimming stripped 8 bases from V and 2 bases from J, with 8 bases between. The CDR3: CASGGYTDTQYF. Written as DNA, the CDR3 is TGTGCCAGCGGTGGTTACACAGATACGCAGTATTTT.

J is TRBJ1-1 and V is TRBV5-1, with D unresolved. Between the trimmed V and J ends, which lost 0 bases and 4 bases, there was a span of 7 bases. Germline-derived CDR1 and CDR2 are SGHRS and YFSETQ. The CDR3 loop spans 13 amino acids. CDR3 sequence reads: CASSLDSFTEAFF. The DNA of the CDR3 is TGCGCCAGCAGCTTGGACAGTTTCACTGAAGCTTTCTTT.

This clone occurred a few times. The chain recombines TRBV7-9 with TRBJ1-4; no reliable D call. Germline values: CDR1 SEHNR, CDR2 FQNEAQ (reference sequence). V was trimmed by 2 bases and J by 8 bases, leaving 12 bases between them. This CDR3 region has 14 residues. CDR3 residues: CASSLIRNTEKLFF. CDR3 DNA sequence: TGTGCCAGCAGCTTAATCCGGAACACAGAAAAACTGTTTTTT.

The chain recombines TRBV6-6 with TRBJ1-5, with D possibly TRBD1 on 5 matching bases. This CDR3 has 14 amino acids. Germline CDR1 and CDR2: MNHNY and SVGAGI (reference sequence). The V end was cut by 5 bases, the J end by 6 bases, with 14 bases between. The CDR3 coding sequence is TGTGCCAGCAGTCCGTTGGCAGGGTTTCAGCCCCAGCATTTT. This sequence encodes CASSPLAGFQPQHF.

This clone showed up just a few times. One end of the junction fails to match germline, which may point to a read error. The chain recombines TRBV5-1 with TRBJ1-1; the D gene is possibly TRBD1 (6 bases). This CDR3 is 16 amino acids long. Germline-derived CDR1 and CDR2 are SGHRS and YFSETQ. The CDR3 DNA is TGCGCCAGCAGCCCCCCGGTTGCAGGGGTGAATACTGAAGCTTTCTTT. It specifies CASSPPVAGVNTEAFF.

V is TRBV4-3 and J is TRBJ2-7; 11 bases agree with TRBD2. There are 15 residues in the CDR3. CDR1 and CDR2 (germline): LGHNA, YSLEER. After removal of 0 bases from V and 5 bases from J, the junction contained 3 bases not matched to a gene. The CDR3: CASSQELAGGHEQYF. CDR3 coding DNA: TGCGCCAGCAGCCAAGAGCTAGCGGGAGGCCACGAGCAGTACTTC.